The 32 T cell receptor beta chains given below trace back to one sample, sequenced in a study of shared clonotypes between healthy human individuals. Clones were sequenced by immunoSEQ multiplex PCR, and TCRdb holds only the in-frame ones, with some missing. The sample carries around 2.1 million clones, roughly 91% recorded once. The naive CD8 fraction comprised CD45RO-negative cells positively selected for CCR7 and excluded terminally differentiated effector memory CD45RA+ cells. Sequenced material: naive CD8+ T cells from PBMCs. These receptor sequences come from a young man in good health. Some clones in this sample may be carry-over from other donors' samples.

To note about this clone: The sample carries other DNA sequences with the same CDR3. The rearrangement uses TRBV27 and TRBJ2-7, with D perhaps being TRBD1 or TRBD2 (5 bases each). V was cut by 2 bases and J by 2 bases, with 7 bases left in between. Germline-derived CDR1 and CDR2 are MNHEY and SMNVEV (reference sequence). The CDR3 is 13 amino acids. CDR3 in amino acids: CASSLRGPYEQYF. The CDR3 DNA follows: TGTGCCAGCAGTTTACGGGGCCCCTACGAGCAGTACTTC.

The chain uses TRBV7-9 and TRBJ2-1, with 11 bases aligning to TRBD2. The CDR3 is 16 amino acids. Per germline, CDR1 SEHNR and CDR2 FQNEAQ (reference sequence). The V segment lost 5 bases and the J segment 6 bases; nucleotides outside the gene matches: 9. CDR3: CASSHRSGRAVNEQFF. The CDR3 coding sequence is TGTGCCAGCAGCCACCGTAGCGGGAGGGCCGTCAATGAGCAGTTCTTC.

The chain joins TRBV4-1 to TRBJ2-3, with 10 bases lining up with TRBD2. Germline V gene data show CDR1 as MGHRA and CDR2 as YSYEKL. V lost 4 bases, J lost 0 bases, and 13 bases stayed unmatched. This CDR3 spans 19 amino acids. The CDR3 DNA reads TGCGCCAGCAGCCTGGAGGGGGGCGAGGGACTAGCGAGCACAGATACGCAGTATTTT. The encoded protein is CASSLEGGEGLASTDTQYF.

The chain recombines TRBV27 with TRBJ2-7; 11 bases fit TRBD2. CDR3 length: 15 residues. V dropped 3 bases and J dropped 4; count of bases not matched to a gene: 5. Germline CDR1 MNHEY, CDR2 SMNVEV (reference sequence). CDR3 DNA: TGTGCCAGCAGTTTCGATAGGACTAGCGGGTACGAGCAGTACTTC. As protein: CASSFDRTSGYEQYF.

The rearrangement joins TRBV21-1 to TRBJ2-7. TRBV21-1 is described as a pseudogene. The CDR3 spans 17 residues. The CDR3 protein is CASSKGDTDACFYEQYF. CDR3 DNA sequence: TGTGCCAGCAGCAAAGGGGATACCGACGCCTGTTTCTACGAGCAGTACTTC.

V gene TRBV7-2 combines with J gene TRBJ2-3; D assignment may be TRBD1 or TRBD2 (5 bases each). Trimming removed 5 bases at V and 0 bases at J, with 18 bases between. The CDR3 spans 17 residues. The germline V gene encodes CDR1 SGHTA and CDR2 FQGNSA. CDR3 protein: CASSPPIWGRSTDTQYF. CDR3 DNA sequence: TGTGCCAGCAGCCCACCGATTTGGGGACGGAGCACAGATACGCAGTATTTT.

The chain recombines TRBV19 with TRBJ2-2; the D is unclear. V shed 1 base and J shed 1 base, with 10 bases lying between them. The germline gives CDR1 LNHDA, CDR2 SQIVND (reference sequence). The CDR3 is 16 amino acids. CDR3 nucleotide sequence: TGTGCCAGTAGTATAGTTGGTTTATGGAACACCGGGGAGCTGTTTTTT. It yields the protein CASSIVGLWNTGELFF. The full variable domain, with the rest looked up from reference TRBV19 and TRBJ2-2, is DGGITQSPKYLFRKEGQNVTLSCEQNLNHDAMYWYRQDPGQGLRLIYYSQIVNDFQKGDIAEGYSVSREKKESFPLTVTSAQKNPTAFYLCASSIVGLWNTGELFFGEGSRLTVL.

This sequence joins TRBV27 and TRBJ2-5; TRBD2 is a possible D gene (7 bases). Germline CDR1 is MNHEY and CDR2 is SMNVEV (reference sequence). The CDR3 runs to 14 residues. The V end was cut by 6 bases, the J end by 2 bases, with 13 bases between. The CDR3 DNA reads TGTGCCAGCAGCCAACAGGGAGGGCAAGAGACCCAGTACTTC. It translates to CASSQQGGQETQYF.

This rearrangement joins TRBV19 to TRBJ1-5; no reliable D call. V was trimmed by 2 bases and J by 5 bases, leaving 16 bases between them. The CDR3 sequence is 16 residues long. Looked up from germline, CDR1 is LNHDA and CDR2 is SQIVND (reference sequence). The CDR3 here is CASSISRQTYDQPQHF. The CDR3 region has the DNA TGTGCCAGTAGTATAAGTCGCCAGACTTACGATCAGCCCCAGCATTTT. Complete variable domain (other parts from reference TRBV19 and TRBJ1-5): DGGITQSPKYLFRKEGQNVTLSCEQNLNHDAMYWYRQDPGQGLRLIYYSQIVNDFQKGDIAEGYSVSREKKESFPLTVTSAQKNPTAFYLCASSISRQTYDQPQHFGDGTRLSIL.

The V gene is TRBV4-2, the J gene TRBJ1-3, with D perhaps matching TRBD1 (6 bases). This CDR3 contains 17 residues. Trimming removed 1 base from V and 0 bases from J, with 13 bases in between. The germline CDR1 and CDR2 sequences are LGHNA and YNFKEQ. The CDR3 DNA follows: TGTGCCAGCAGCCAAGCCCAAGGACAGAACTCTGGAAACACCATATATTTT. Translation gives CASSQAQGQNSGNTIYF.

The V call is TRBV9, the J call TRBJ1-2, with D tentatively TRBD1 (5 bases). Looked up from germline, CDR1 is SGDLS and CDR2 is YYNGEE. Trimming shortened V by 4 bases and J by 6 bases, and 31 bases separated the two germline ends. CDR3 size: 19 residues. CDR3 in DNA: TGTGCCAGCAGCCCACCACAAGCGACCCAGGGTTGGATCCCTGATGGCTACACCTTC. Translation: CASSPPQATQGWIPDGYTF.

The J gene is TRBJ2-7, the V gene TRBV5-1; 16 bases are shared with TRBD2. Germline loops: CDR1 SGHRS, CDR2 YFSETQ. J lost 5 bases, V lost 0 bases, and 5 bases had no gene match. The CDR3 loop spans 17 amino acids. CDR3: CASSLEGTSGRAHEQYF. Written as DNA, the CDR3 is TGCGCCAGCAGCTTGGAAGGGACTAGCGGGAGGGCCCACGAGCAGTACTTC.

In regard to this clone: The junction and the germline gene differ at one end; a read error may be behind it. The V and J genes are TRBV6-1 and TRBJ2-7, with a weak D call TRBD2 (6 bases). The CDR3 extends over 16 amino acids. Germline V lookup: CDR1 MNHNS, CDR2 SASEGT. CDR3 bases: TGTGCCAGCAGTCAAGCCCCTCAGGCGGGAACCTACGAGCAGTACTTC. It specifies CASSQAPQAGTYEQYF.

Concerning this clone: One end of the junction varies from germline; a read error may be responsible. Here the CDR3 DNA reads TGTGCTAGTACCAAGCGGGACACTGAAGCTTTCTTT. This encodes CASTKRDTEAFF. This rearrangement joins TRBV19 to TRBJ1-1; D is unclear. The CDR3 runs to 12 residues. Germline V lookup: CDR1 LNHDA, CDR2 SQIVND (reference sequence).

The V call is TRBV19, the J call TRBJ2-7; D might be TRBD1 or TRBD2, each matching 6 bases. CDR1 is LNHDA, CDR2 SQIVND, per germline (reference sequence). There are 17 residues in the CDR3. V gave up 4 bases and J gave up 7 bases, with 26 bases separating them. The CDR3 sequence: CASSKTQPGAKRGEQYF. The CDR3 DNA reads TGTGCCAGTAGTAAAACCCAACCGGGAGCCAAAAGGGGGGAGCAGTACTTC.

The chain couples TRBV19 to TRBJ2-7; 7 bases agree with TRBD1. Germline V lookup: CDR1 LNHDA, CDR2 SQIVND (reference sequence). The CDR3 sequence is 16 residues long. The V and J ends lost 1 base and 4 bases, in that order; junction bases with no gene match: 10. CDR3: CASSIAGPGGAYEQYF. Here the CDR3 DNA reads TGTGCCAGTAGTATAGCCGGGCCAGGGGGTGCTTACGAGCAGTACTTC.

This clone was recorded only once. V usage is TRBV5-4 and J usage is TRBJ2-7; D ambiguous. Per germline, CDR1 SGHNT and CDR2 YYREEE (reference sequence). CDR3 length: 15 residues. V lost 2 bases and J lost 0, with 12 bases in between. The CDR3 DNA sequence: TGTGCCAGCAGCTTCCTAAGTGCGAGCTCCTACGAGCAGTACTTC. The encoded protein is CASSFLSASSYEQYF.

This clone was observed a single time. This chain joins TRBV5-5 and TRBJ2-7; 7 bases align to TRBD1. From germline, CDR1 is SGHKS and CDR2 YYEKEE (reference sequence). CDR3 length: 14 amino acids. The trim removed 4 bases at V and 2 bases at J, leaving 6 bases unmatched. CDR3 bases: TGTGCCAGCAGCCTATGGACAGGAGCCTACGAGCAGTACTTC. Translating gives CASSLWTGAYEQYF.

About this clone: The sample carries other DNA sequences with the same CDR3. The CDR3 DNA follows: TGCAGCGTTGTAGTGGGGGCGTACGAGCAGTACTTC. Its protein product is CSVVVGAYEQYF. This chain links TRBV29-1 with TRBJ2-7; TRBD1 might be the D (6 bases). The CDR3 covers 12 residues. The germline V gene has CDR1 SQVTM and CDR2 ANQGSEA. Trimming removed 4 bases at V and 4 bases at J, with 11 bases between.

V usage is TRBV28 and J usage is TRBJ2-1; possibly TRBD2 for D (6 bases). This CDR3 has 13 amino acids. In germline, CDR1 is MDHEN, CDR2 SYDVKM. The germline V and J ends were trimmed by 10 bases and 0 bases, with 10 bases remaining between them. The CDR3 nucleotides are TGTGCCACCCGGGGAGGCTCCTACAATGAGCAGTTCTTC. This translates into CATRGGSYNEQFF.

The rearrangement joins TRBV4-3 to TRBJ2-6; D possibly matches TRBD1 or TRBD2 (5 bases each). Germline CDR1 and CDR2: LGHNA and YSLEER. The CDR3 spans 19 residues. V gave up 5 bases and J gave up 0 bases, with 20 bases separating them. The CDR3 sequence is CASSADWGFFSSGANVLTF. The CDR3 DNA sequence: TGCGCCAGCAGCGCAGACTGGGGGTTCTTTTCCTCTGGGGCCAACGTCCTGACTTTC.

This clone was seen only once. The gene calls are TRBV15 and TRBJ2-6; TRBD1 is a possible D gene (5 bases). The CDR3 is made up of 19 amino acids. The germline V and J ends were trimmed by 0 bases and 0 bases, with 15 bases remaining between them. The germline gives CDR1 LNHNV, CDR2 YYDKDF (reference sequence). DNA for the CDR3: TGTGCCACCAGCAGAGAAGGGGTCACAGGCCGCTCTGGGGCCAACGTCCTGACTTTC. Amino acids: CATSREGVTGRSGANVLTF.

V and J are TRBV7-7 and TRBJ1-3; no clear D. The CDR3 consists of 14 residues. V lost 5 bases and J 4 bases, leaving 12 bases between the germline ends. From germline, CDR1 is SSHAT and CDR2 FNYEAQ (reference sequence). The DNA of the CDR3 is TGTGCCAGCAGCCCTTCACTCGGAGGAAACACCATATATTTT. Amino acid sequence: CASSPSLGGNTIYF.

This sequence joins TRBV2 and TRBJ1-5, with D maybe TRBD1 (6 bases). Germline V gene lookup returns CDR1 SNHLY and CDR2 FYNNEI. The CDR3 is 16 residues long. Trimming stripped 6 bases from V and 2 bases from J, with 17 bases between. CDR3 sequence reads: CASSPTGSLGNQPQHF. The CDR3 DNA is TGTGCCAGCAGCCCCACAGGGAGTCTAGGCAATCAGCCCCAGCATTTT.

This clone has only one observation. CDR3 loop: CASSQATLSNEKLFF. CDR3 bases: TGCGCCAGCAGCCAAGCGACGCTTTCTAATGAAAAACTGTTTTTT. The chain joins TRBV4-3 to TRBJ1-4; D gene unclear. V was clipped by 1 base and J by 3 bases, with 9 bases between them. This CDR3 is 15 amino acids long. Per germline, CDR1 LGHNA and CDR2 YSLEER.

This chain uses TRBV5-1 with TRBJ2-7, with a possible D match to TRBD1 (6 bases). The germline V and J ends were trimmed by 4 bases and 2 bases, with 16 bases remaining between them. This CDR3 is built from 15 residues. The germline V gene encodes CDR1 SGHRS and CDR2 YFSETQ. CDR3 sequence reads: CASSAGQNNPYEQYF. The CDR3 region has the DNA TGCGCCAGCAGCGCCGGACAGAACAATCCCTACGAGCAGTACTTC.

The gene calls are TRBV28 and TRBJ2-5; tentatively, D is TRBD1 (6 bases). The length of the CDR3 is 17 residues. From germline, CDR1 is MDHEN and CDR2 SYDVKM. V lost 6 bases, J lost 4 bases, and 24 bases lay in between. Here the CDR3 DNA reads TGTGCCAGCAGCCAACTGGGCAACAGGGAAATGGCAGAGACCCAGTACTTC. It encodes CASSQLGNREMAETQYF.

CDR3 DNA sequence: TGTGCCAGCAGTGAATTGTACGGCGGACAGGGTCCCGGCAATGAGCAGTTCTTC. Translating gives CASSELYGGQGPGNEQFF. This chain uses TRBV6-1 with TRBJ2-1; 8 nucleotides match TRBD1. This CDR3 comprises 18 residues. Germline V gives CDR1 MNHNS, CDR2 SASEGT. With V trimmed by 2 bases and J by 6 bases, 15 bases remained unmatched.

As regards this clone: Other nucleotide sequences in the sample specify the same CDR3. This chain links TRBV5-1 with TRBJ2-7; D is perhaps TRBD2 (6 bases). The CDR3 contains 14 residues. In germline, CDR1 is SGHRS, CDR2 YFSETQ. V shed 0 bases and J shed 5 bases, with 12 bases lying between them. CDR3: CASSLVGGGNEQYF. In DNA form, the CDR3 reads TGCGCCAGCAGCTTGGTCGGGGGAGGCAACGAGCAGTACTTC.

About this clone: Additional DNA sequences in this sample encode the identical CDR3. The chain uses TRBV11-2 and TRBJ2-7; D is undetermined. From germline, CDR1 is SGHAT and CDR2 FQNNGV. There are 12 residues in the CDR3. V was cut by 5 bases and J by 3 bases, with 8 bases left in between. In nucleotides, the CDR3 is TGTGCCAGCAGCCCCGGTGGCTACGAGCAGTACTTC. The encoded protein is CASSPGGYEQYF.

The chain employs TRBV27 and TRBJ2-7, with a weak D call TRBD2 (7 bases). Germline V gene data show CDR1 as MNHEY and CDR2 as SMNVEV (reference sequence). The CDR3 is 13 amino acids. Trimming removed 4 bases at V and 3 bases at J, with 10 bases between. The CDR3 is CASSSGGRYEQYF. CDR3 nucleotides: TGTGCCAGCAGTTCCGGGGGGCGCTACGAGCAGTACTTC.

Notes on this clone: A junction boundary mismatches the germline segment, possibly from a read error. The chain carries TRBV7-9 and TRBJ2-7; D is possibly TRBD2 (7 bases). Germline-derived CDR1 and CDR2 are SEHNR and FQNEAQ (reference sequence). This CDR3 comprises 12 residues. This CDR3 reads CASGGGSNEQYF. The CDR3 DNA follows: TGTGCCAGCGGCGGGGGCTCCAACGAGCAGTACTTC.